This is a list of T cell receptor beta chains from one sample in a study of Graves' ophthalmopathy and Graves' hyperthyroidism. From the multiplex PCR reads, TCRdb called clonotypes with MiXCR, one entry per CDR3 protein. The sample yields a few hundred thousand distinct CDR3 sequences, about a sixth seen once. The sequencing input was peripheral blood. These receptors originate from an adult woman with stable Graves' hyperthyroidism. The CDR3 runs from the conserved cysteine through the conserved F or W. A D gene is named only where the DNA matches it firmly. Some rows mark clone size as missing; the rest say once, few, many or name a class of expanded clone.

d_call | j_call | v_call | clone_size | cdr3_nt | cdr3_aa
. | TRBJ2-5 | TRBV6-2/TRBV6-3 | many | TGTGCCAGCAGTTACCTTGGGGAGGTGGAGACCCAGTACTTC | CASSYLGEVETQYF
. | TRBJ1-2 | TRBV9 | many | TGTGCCAGTAGAAGCGGGCAGAACTATGGCTACACCTTC | CASRSGQNYGYTF
TRBD2 | TRBJ2-7 | TRBV20-1 | many | TGCAGTGCTTTCGGACTAGCGGAGAGCTCTTACGAGCAGTACTTC | CSAFGLAESSYEQYF
. | TRBJ2-7 | TRBV7-9 | . | TGTGCCAGCAGCGATGACAGAAATTCACCCTACGAGCAGTACTTC | CASSDDRNSPYEQYF
TRBD1 | TRBJ1-2 | TRBV6-5 | many | TGTGCCAGCAGTTACACCCGGGACAGGGTACGCTATGGCTACACCTTC | CASSYTRDRVRYGYTF
. | TRBJ2-2 | TRBV27 | many | TGTGCCAGCACCCCAGGGTATGACACCGGGGAGCTGTTTTTT | CASTPGYDTGELFF
TRBD1 | TRBJ2-7 | TRBV27 | many | TGTGCCAGCAAGGGGCCGGCGCAGGGACAGTCAAAGAGCTACGAGCAGTACTTC | CASKGPAQGQSKSYEQYF
. | TRBJ1-1 | TRBV12-3/TRBV12-4 | many | TGTGCCAGCAGACCCCGGAGGGAGAACACTGAAGCTTTCTTT | CASRPRRENTEAFF
. | TRBJ1-5 | TRBV7-8 | many | TGTGCCAGCAGCTTAGCGAGGCAGCTCAATCAGCCCCAGCATTTT | CASSLARQLNQPQHF
TRBD1 | TRBJ2-7 | TRBV4-1 | . | TGCGCCAGCAGCCAAGTGTTTCGCGACAGGGGGCTCGAGCAGTACTTC | CASSQVFRDRGLEQYF
. | TRBJ2-6 | TRBV20-1 | . | TGCAGTGCTAGCTCCACAGGGGCCAACGTCCTGACTTTC | CSASSTGANVLTF
. | TRBJ1-3 | TRBV18 | few | TGTGCCAGCTCACCAGGGGGGTCCTCTGGAGGAAACACCATATATTTT | CASSPGGSSGGNTIYF
TRBD1 | TRBJ2-7 | TRBV7-2 | many | TGTGCCAGCAGCCCGCGACAGGGTCCGCAGTACTTC | CASSPRQGPQYF
TRBD1 | TRBJ2-7 | TRBV2 | many | TGTGCCAGCAGAAAGAGACAGGGGGTGTACGAGCAGTACTTC | CASRKRQGVYEQYF
. | TRBJ2-2 | TRBV24-1 | . | TGTGCCACCAGTGATTTAGCGGGCACCGGGGAGCTGTGTTTT | CATSDLAGTGELCF
. | TRBJ1-1 | TRBV7-2 | . | TGTGCCAGCAGCCTACCAGGAGGGAGGAACACTGAAGCTTGCTTT | CASSLPGGRNTEACF
. | TRBJ2-4 | TRBV7-2 | many | TGTGCCAGCAGCCCCTCTAGGGACATTCAGTACTTC | CASSPSRDIQYF
. | TRBJ1-2 | TRBV27 | . | TGTGCCAGCAGTTTTTTCGGCGGGGATAGCTATGGCTACACCTTC | CASSFFGGDSYGYTF
. | TRBJ2-2 | TRBV5-1 | . | TGCGCCAGCAGCTTGGCGTCGGGGGCCTACACCGGGGAGCTGTTTTTT | CASSLASGAYTGELFF
. | TRBJ1-5 | TRBV28 | many | TGTGCCAGCAGTCCGATAACAGGAGACAACAACCGACGAGGCAATCAGCCCCAGCATTTT | CASSPITGDNNRRGNQPQHF
. | TRBJ1-1 | TRBV20-1 | many | TGCAGTGCTAGTTCTCTCGCCGGCCTGAACACTGAAGCTTTCTTT | CSASSLAGLNTEAFF
. | TRBJ2-7 | TRBV6-2/TRBV6-3 | many | TGTGCCAGCAGTACACAGGGCCGCGAGCAGTACTTC | CASSTQGREQYF